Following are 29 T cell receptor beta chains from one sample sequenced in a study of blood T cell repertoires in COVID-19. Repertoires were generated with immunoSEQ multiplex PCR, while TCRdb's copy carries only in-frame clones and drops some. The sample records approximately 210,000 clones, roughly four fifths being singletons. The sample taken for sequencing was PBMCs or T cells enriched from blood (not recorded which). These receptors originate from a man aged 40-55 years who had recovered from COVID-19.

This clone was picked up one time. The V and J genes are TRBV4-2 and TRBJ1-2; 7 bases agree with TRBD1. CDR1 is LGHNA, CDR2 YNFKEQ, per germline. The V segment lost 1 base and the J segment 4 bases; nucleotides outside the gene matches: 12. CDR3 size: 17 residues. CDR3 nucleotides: TGTGCCAGCAGCCAAGCCCACAGGGGCGCCCGACGCTATGGCTACACCTTC. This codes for CASSQAHRGARRYGYTF.

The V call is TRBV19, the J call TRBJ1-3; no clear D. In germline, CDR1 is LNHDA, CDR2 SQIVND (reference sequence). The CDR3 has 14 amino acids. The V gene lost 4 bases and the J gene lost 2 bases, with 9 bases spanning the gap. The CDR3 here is CASSTEGAGNTIYF. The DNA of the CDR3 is TGTGCCAGTAGTACCGAGGGTGCTGGAAACACCATATATTTT.

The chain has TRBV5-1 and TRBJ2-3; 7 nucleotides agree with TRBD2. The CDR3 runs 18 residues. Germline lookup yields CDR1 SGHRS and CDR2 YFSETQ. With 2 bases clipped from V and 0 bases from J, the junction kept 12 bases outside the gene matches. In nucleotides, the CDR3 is TGCGCCAGCAGCTTCCGGCCTAGCGGAATAACTAGCACAGATACGCAGTATTTT. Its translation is CASSFRPSGITSTDTQYF. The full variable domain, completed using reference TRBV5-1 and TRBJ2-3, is KAGVTQTPRYLIKTRGQQVTLSCSPISGHRSVSWYQQTPGQGLQFLFEYFSETQRNKGNFPGRFSGRQFSNSRSEMNVSTLELGDSALYLCASSFRPSGITSTDTQYFGPGTRLTVL.

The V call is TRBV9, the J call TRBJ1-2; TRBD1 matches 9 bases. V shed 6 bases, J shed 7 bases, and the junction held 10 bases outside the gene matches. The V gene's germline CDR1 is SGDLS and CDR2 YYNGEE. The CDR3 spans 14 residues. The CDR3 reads CASTPGQGWVGYTF. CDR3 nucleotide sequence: TGTGCCAGCACCCCGGGACAGGGATGGGTTGGCTACACCTTC.

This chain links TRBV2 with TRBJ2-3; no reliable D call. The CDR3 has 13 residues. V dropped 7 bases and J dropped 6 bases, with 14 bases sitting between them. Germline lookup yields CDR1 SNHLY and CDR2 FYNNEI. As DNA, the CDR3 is TGTGCCAGCACCCTAACGTGGCGGGATACGCAGTATTTT. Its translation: CASTLTWRDTQYF. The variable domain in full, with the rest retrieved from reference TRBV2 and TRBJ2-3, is EPEVTQTPSHQVTQMGQEVILRCVPISNHLYFYWYRQILGQKVEFLVSFYNNEISEKSEIFDDQFSVERPDGSNFTLKIRSTKLEDSAMYFCASTLTWRDTQYFGPGTRLTVL.

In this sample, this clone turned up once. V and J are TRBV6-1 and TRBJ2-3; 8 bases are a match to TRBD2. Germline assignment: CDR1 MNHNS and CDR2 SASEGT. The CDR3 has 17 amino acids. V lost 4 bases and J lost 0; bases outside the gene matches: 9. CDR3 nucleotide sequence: TGTGCCAGCAGTGCCCGCGGGAGGACGACTAGCACAGATACGCAGTATTTT. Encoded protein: CASSARGRTTSTDTQYF.

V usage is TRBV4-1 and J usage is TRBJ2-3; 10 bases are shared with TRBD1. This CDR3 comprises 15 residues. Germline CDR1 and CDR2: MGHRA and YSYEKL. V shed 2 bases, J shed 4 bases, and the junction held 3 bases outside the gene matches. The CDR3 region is CASSQWTGGADTQYF. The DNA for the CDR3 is TGCGCCAGCAGCCAATGGACAGGGGGAGCAGATACGCAGTATTTT.

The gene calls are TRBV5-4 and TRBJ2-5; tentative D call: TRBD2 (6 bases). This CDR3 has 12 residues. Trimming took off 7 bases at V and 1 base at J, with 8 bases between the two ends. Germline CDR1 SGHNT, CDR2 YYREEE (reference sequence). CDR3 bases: TGTGCCAGCGGGGGGAGCCAAGAGACCCAGTACTTC. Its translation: CASGGSQETQYF.

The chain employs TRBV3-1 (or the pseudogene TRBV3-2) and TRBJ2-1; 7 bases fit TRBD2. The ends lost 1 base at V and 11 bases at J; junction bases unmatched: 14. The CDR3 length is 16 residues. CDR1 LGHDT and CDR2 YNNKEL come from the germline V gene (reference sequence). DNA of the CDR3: TGTGCCAGCAGCCAAGGAATTGCGACTAGCAACCTCAAGCAGTTCTTC. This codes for CASSQGIATSNLKQFF.

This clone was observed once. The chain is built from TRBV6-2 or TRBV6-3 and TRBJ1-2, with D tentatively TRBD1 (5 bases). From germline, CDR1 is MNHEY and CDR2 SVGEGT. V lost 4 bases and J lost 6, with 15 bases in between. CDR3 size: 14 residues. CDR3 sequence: CASSWGSDPDGYTF. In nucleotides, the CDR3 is TGTGCCAGCAGTTGGGGCAGCGACCCGGATGGCTACACCTTC.

The CDR3 coding sequence is TGTGCCAGCAGCCTTACGGGGGGGCAAGAGACCCAGTACTTC. It encodes CASSLTGGQETQYF. The chain couples TRBV5-5 to TRBJ2-5; TRBD2 aligns across 8 bases. The germline V gene encodes CDR1 SGHKS and CDR2 YYEKEE (reference sequence). J gave up 2 bases and V 4 bases, and 4 bases lay outside the gene matches. CDR3 size: 14 residues.

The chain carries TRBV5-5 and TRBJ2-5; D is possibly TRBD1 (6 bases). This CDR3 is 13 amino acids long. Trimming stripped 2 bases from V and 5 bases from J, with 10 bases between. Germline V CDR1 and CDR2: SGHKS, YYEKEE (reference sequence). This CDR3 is CASSLQGAETQYF. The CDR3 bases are TGTGCCAGCAGCTTACAGGGTGCGGAGACCCAGTACTTC.

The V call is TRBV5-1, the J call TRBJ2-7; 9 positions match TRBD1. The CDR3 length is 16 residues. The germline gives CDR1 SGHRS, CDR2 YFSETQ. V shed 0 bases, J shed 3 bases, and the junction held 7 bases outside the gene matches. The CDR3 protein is CASSLGPGTGFYEQYF. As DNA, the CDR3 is TGCGCCAGCAGCTTGGGCCCCGGGACAGGGTTCTACGAGCAGTACTTC.

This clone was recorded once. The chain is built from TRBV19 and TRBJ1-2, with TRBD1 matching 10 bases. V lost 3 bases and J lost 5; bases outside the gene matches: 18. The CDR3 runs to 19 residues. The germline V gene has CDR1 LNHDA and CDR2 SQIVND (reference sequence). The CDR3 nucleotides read TGTGCCAGTAGTATGGGGCCAGGGACAGGGGAAGTGGGGCCTTATGGCTACACCTTC. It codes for CASSMGPGTGEVGPYGYTF.

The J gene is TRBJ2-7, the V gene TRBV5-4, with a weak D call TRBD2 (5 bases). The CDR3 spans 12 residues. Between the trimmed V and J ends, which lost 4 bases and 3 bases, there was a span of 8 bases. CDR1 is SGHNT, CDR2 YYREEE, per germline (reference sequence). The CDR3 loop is CASSADYYEQYF. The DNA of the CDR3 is TGTGCCAGCAGCGCCGACTACTACGAGCAGTACTTC.

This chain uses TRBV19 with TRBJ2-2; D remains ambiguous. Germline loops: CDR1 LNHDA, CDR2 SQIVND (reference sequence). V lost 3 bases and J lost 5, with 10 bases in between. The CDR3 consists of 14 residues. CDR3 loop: CASSIVLNTGELFF. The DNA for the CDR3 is TGTGCCAGTAGTATTGTACTGAATACCGGGGAGCTGTTTTTT.

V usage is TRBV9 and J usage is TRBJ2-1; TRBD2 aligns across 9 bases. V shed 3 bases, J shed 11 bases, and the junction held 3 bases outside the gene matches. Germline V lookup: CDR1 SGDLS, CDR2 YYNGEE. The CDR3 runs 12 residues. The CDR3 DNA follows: TGTGCCAGCAGCGCTGGACTAGCGAAGCAGTTCTTC. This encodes CASSAGLAKQFF.

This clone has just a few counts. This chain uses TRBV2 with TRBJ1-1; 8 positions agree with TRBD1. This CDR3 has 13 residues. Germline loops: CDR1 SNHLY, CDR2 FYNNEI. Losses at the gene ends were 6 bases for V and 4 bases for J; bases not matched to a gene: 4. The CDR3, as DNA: TGTGCCAGCAGACGACAGGGGCGCACTGAAGCTTTCTTT. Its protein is CASRRQGRTEAFF. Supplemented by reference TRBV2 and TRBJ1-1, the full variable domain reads EPEVTQTPSHQVTQMGQEVILRCVPISNHLYFYWYRQILGQKVEFLVSFYNNEISEKSEIFDDQFSVERPDGSNFTLKIRSTKLEDSAMYFCASRRQGRTEAFFGQGTRLTVV.

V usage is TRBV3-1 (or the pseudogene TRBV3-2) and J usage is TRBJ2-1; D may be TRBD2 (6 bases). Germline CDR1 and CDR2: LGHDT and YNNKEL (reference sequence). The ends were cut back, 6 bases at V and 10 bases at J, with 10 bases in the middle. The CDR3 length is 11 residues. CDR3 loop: CASRGRGEQFF. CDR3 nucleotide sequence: TGTGCCAGCAGAGGACGGGGGGAGCAGTTCTTC.

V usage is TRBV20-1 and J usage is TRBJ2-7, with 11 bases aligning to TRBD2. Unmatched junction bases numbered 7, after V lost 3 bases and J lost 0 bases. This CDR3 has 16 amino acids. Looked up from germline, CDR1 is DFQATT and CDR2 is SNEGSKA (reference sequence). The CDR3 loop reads CSASPTSGGNSYEQYF. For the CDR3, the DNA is TGCAGTGCTAGTCCAACTAGCGGGGGCAACTCCTACGAGCAGTACTTC.

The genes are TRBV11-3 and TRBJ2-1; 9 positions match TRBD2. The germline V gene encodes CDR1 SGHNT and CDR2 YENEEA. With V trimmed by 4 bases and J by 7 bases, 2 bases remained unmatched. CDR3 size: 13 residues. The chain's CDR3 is CASSSSGGNEQFF. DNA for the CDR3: TGTGCCAGCAGCTCAAGCGGGGGGAATGAGCAGTTCTTC.

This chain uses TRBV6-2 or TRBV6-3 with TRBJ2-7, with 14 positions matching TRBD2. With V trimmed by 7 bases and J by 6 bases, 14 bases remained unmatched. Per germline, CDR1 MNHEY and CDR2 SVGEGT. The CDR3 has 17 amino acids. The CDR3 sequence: CASTPKGLAGGLGEQYF. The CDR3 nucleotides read TGTGCCAGCACCCCGAAAGGACTAGCGGGAGGTCTCGGCGAGCAGTACTTC.

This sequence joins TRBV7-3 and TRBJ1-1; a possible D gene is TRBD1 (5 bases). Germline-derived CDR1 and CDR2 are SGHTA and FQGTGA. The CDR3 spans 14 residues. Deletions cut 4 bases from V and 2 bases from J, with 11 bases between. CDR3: CASSWGTGNTEAFF. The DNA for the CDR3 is TGTGCCAGCAGCTGGGGAACAGGAAACACTGAAGCTTTCTTT. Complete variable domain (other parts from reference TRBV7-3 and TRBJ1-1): GAGVSQTPSNKVTEKGKYVELRCDPISGHTALYWYRQSLGQGPEFLIYFQGTGAADDSGLPNDRFFAVRPEGSVSTLKIQRTERGDSAVYLCASSWGTGNTEAFFGQGTRLTVV.

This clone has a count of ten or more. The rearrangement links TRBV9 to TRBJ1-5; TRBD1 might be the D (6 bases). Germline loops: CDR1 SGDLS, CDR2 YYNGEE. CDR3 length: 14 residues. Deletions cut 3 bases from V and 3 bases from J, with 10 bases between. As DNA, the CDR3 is TGTGCCAGCAGCGGAGGACAGTCCAATCAGCCCCAGCATTTT. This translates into CASSGGQSNQPQHF. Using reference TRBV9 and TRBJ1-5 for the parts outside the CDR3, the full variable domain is DSGVTQTPKHLITATGQRVTLRCSPRSGDLSVYWYQQSLDQGLQFLIQYYNGEERAKGNILERFSAQQFPDLHSELNLSSLELGDSALYFCASSGGQSNQPQHFGDGTRLSIL.

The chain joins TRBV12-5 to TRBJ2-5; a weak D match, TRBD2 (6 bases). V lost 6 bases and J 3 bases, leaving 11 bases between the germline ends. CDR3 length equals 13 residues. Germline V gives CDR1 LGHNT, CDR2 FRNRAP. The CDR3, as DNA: TGTGCTAGTGGATCTTGGGGGGAAGAGACCCAGTACTTC. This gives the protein CASGSWGEETQYF.

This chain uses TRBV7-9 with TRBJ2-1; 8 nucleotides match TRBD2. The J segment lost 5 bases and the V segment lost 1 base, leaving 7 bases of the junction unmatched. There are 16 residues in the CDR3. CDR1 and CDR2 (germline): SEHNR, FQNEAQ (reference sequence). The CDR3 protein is CASSLGGGLANNEQFF. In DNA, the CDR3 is TGTGCCAGCAGCTTAGGGGGTGGACTAGCTAACAATGAGCAGTTCTTC. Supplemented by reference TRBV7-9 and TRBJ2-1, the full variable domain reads DTGVSQNPRHKITKRGQNVTFRCDPISEHNRLYWYRQTLGQGPEFLTYFQNEAQLEKSRLLSDRFSAERPKGSFSTLEIQRTEQGDSAMYLCASSLGGGLANNEQFFGPGTRLTVL.

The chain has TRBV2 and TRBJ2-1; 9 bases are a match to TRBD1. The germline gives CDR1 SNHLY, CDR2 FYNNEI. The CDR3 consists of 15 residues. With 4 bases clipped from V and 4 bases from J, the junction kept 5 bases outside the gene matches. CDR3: CASSVGQGVYNEQFF. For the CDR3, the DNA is TGTGCCAGCAGTGTGGGACAGGGCGTTTACAATGAGCAGTTCTTC.

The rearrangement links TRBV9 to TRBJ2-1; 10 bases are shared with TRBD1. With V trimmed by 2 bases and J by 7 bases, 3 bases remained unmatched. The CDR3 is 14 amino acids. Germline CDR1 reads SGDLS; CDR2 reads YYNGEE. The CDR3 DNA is TGTGCCAGCAGCGTGTGGACAGGGGGGAATGAGCAGTTCTTC. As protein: CASSVWTGGNEQFF.

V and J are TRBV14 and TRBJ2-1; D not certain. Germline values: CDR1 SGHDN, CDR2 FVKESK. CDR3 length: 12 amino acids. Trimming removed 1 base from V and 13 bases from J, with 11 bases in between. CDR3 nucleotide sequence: TGTGCCAGCAGCCAAGTGGAACAGACCCAGTTCTTC. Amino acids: CASSQVEQTQFF.